This TCR beta chain was sequenced in a study of blood T cell repertoires in COVID-19 (dated by TCRdb to about 2020). As for the study more broadly: Samples from collaborators originated in the United States, Italy and Spain and spanned both the acute and convalescent phases of COVID-19. The prospective study material was composed of cDNA or gDNA derived from T cells, B-cell-depleted T cells, or PBMCs. Subjects who had been exposed to COVID-19, were actively infected with it, or had recovered from it provided the deeply sampled blood TCRbeta repertoires that made up the dataset. A freely available public database, intended as a resource for researchers studying the immune response to SARS-CoV-2, is where the repertoires were released. Samples were obtained from the ongoing ImmuneRACE study (first 160 participants) and from 1,254 subjects provided by 6 global collaborators. The sample metadata nearly always contained a de-identified subject ID, COVID-19 status, age in years and sex. Where HLA class I and class II types were available, the types were taken from metadata supplied by the sample provider, not from assay-based typing.

What the authors observed across the whole study: Clinical and demographic metadata were provided uncurated, with the amount varying by source and participant.

Each collaborating institution followed its own protocols to collect whole blood in K2EDTA tubes. For TCRbeta analysis, collaborators shipped samples in one of three forms: frozen whole blood, isolated PBMCs, or DNA extracted from either of those sample types. At the junction V is shortened by 5 bases and J by 2 bases, with 13 bases in between. Per the germline V gene, ENHRY is the CDR1 and SYGVKD is the CDR2. Inclusive of the bounding cysteine and phenylalanine, the CDR3 is 14 residues long. The DNA shown is the 42-base CDR3, in frame from base 1. TCRbeta CDR3 regions were amplified from genomic DNA by means of the immunoSEQ Assay, a bias-controlled multiplex PCR. Turning to the authors' computational methods: The number of nucleated cells in each sample was estimated by amplification of reference gene primers within the assay. To quantify the absolute abundance of each unique TCRbeta CDR3 rearrangement, sequence reads were collapsed and filtered. For each sample, productive Simpson clonality was calculated as the square root of Simpson's diversity index over productive rearrangements. TCRdb re-hosts the immuneACCESS table, in-frame sequences only. Its copies lack some clones; in the studies checked, an unresolved V gene accounts for under half of them, and the cause for the rest is not known. The V and J calls and clone size come from that table; D and trimming were worked out from the DNA. The sample contains hundreds of thousands of clones, 70% to 90% of them found a single time. Together, the top ten hold 2.5% to 3.5% of the sample.

Remarks on this clone: The antigen this receptor binds is unknown. The sample holds no much larger clone one base away, and base qualities are not on file.

This chain joins TRBV10-3 to TRBJ2-7; TRBD1 is a possible D gene, resting on 7 matching bases. Input material: peripheral blood. This sequence originates from a human donor in a cohort sampled during active COVID-19. Read as DNA, the sequence is TGTGCCATCAGTACCAGGGGGGAGACCTACGAGCAGTACTTC. Its translation is CAISTRGETYEQYF.